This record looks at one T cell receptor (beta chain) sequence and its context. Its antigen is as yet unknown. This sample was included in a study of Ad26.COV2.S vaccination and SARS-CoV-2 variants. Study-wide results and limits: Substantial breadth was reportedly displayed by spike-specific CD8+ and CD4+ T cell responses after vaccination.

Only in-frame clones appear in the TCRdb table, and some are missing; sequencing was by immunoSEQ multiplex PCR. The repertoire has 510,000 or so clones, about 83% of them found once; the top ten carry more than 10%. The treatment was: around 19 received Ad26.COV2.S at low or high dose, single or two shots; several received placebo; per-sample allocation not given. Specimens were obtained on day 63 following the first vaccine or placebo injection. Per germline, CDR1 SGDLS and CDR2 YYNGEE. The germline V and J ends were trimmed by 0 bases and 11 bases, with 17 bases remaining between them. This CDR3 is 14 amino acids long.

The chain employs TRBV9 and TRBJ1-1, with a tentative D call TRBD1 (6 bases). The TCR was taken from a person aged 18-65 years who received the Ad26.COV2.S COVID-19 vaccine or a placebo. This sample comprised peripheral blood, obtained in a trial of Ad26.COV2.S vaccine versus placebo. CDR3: CASSVEGVGSAAFF. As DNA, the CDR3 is TGTGCCAGCAGCGTAGAGGGGGTCGGGTCGGCGGCTTTCTTT.